This T cell receptor (beta chain) originates from a study of blood T cell repertoires in COVID-19. Study-wide context: Samples taken during acute and convalescent COVID-19 were collected in the United States, Italy and Spain.

Between the trimmed V and J ends, which lost 4 bases and 2 bases, there was a span of 14 bases. Germline CDR1 and CDR2: LGHNA and YNFKEQ. The CDR3 spans 15 residues. The table came from immunoSEQ multiplex PCR; TCRdb's copy has only in-frame clones and leaves some out. The sample has more than 70,000 clones; 90% are singletons. This sequence originates from a woman aged 80 or over with acute or convalescent COVID-19. The sequenced sample consisted of peripheral blood. The chain has TRBV4-2 and TRBJ1-2; D not certain. CDR3 sequence (DNA): TGTGCCAGCAGCCCAGAGACACTTGACAACTATGGCTACACCTTC. Translation gives CASSPETLDNYGYTF.